A single sample is the source of the 14 T cell receptor beta chains below, sequenced in a study of blood T cells in healthy people across ages. It was with a sample-barcoded 5' primer and a J-beta primer mix that a second PCR of about 7 to 12 cycles was run. TCRdb recomputed calls from the 5' RACE reads with MiXCR, one row per CDR3 protein. The table has roughly 800,000 distinct CDR3 sequences, 55% to 70% seen once. The sample consisted of blood. The receptors were gathered from a man younger than 45 in good health.

The chain joins TRBV29-1 to TRBJ1-1; D not resolved. Germline V gene data show CDR1 as SQVTM and CDR2 as ANQGSEA. The CDR3 has 10 amino acids. Trimming stripped 6 bases from V and 5 bases from J, with 7 bases between. DNA for the CDR3: TGCAGCGTGGTTAAGACTGAAGCTTTCTTT. Amino acid sequence: CSVVKTEAFF.

The chain employs TRBV30 and TRBJ1-2, with D uncertain. Trimming shortened V by 1 base and J by 9 bases, and 12 bases separated the two germline ends. Germline CDR1 is GTSNPN and CDR2 is SVGIG (reference sequence). CDR3 size: 12 residues. The CDR3 coding sequence is TGTGCCTGGAGTGACCAATCGGTGAGCTACACCTTC. Translating it yields CAWSDQSVSYTF. Complete variable domain (other parts from reference TRBV30 and TRBJ1-2): SQTIHQWPATLVQPVGSPLSLECTVEGTSNPNLYWYRQAAGRGLQLLFYSVGIGQISSEVPQNLSASRPQDRQFILSSKKLLLSDSGFYLCAWSDQSVSYTFGSGTRLTVV.

This clonotype was found once. The limits of the CDR3 on the DNA are not certain, so only TCRdb's listed CDR3 is given. The chain carries TRBV29-1 and TRBJ2-3; the listed D gene, TRBD2, was not tested against the DNA. The germline gives CDR1 SQVTM, CDR2 ANQGSEA. With termini counted, the CDR3 has 14 amino acids. CDR3 sequence: CSVRFGEGPDTQYF.

The gene calls are TRBV5-1 and TRBJ2-5; 7 nucleotides line up with TRBD2. Per the germline V gene, CDR1 is SGHRS and CDR2 is YFSETQ. The CDR3 is 14 residues long. V dropped 3 bases and J dropped 5; count of bases not matched to a gene: 7. CDR3 nucleotide sequence: TGCGCCAGCAGCTCGGGGGACTACAAGGAGACCCAGTACTTC. It specifies CASSSGDYKETQYF.

The rearrangement joins TRBV10-2 to TRBJ2-5, with 9 bases identical to TRBD2. Germline V gene sequence: CDR1 WSHSY, CDR2 SAAADI. The CDR3 length is 14 residues. The trim removed 2 bases at V and 11 bases at J, leaving 9 bases unmatched. CDR3 loop: CASSERLAGLEQYF. The CDR3 region has the DNA TGCGCCAGCAGTGAGAGGCTAGCGGGATTGGAGCAGTACTTC.

This clonotype was seen a single time. The rearrangement joins TRBV4-3 to TRBJ2-1; 7 bases agree with TRBD2. The junction had 6 bases not matched to a gene; V was cut back by 1 base and J by 9 bases. The CDR3 sequence is 14 residues long. CDR1 and CDR2 from the germline V gene are LGHNA and YSLEER. The CDR3 coding sequence is TGCGCCAGCAGCCAAGTCAGTGGCGGGGGTGAGCAGTTCTTC. Its translation: CASSQVSGGGEQFF.

The J gene is TRBJ1-1, the V gene TRBV5-5, with no clear D. CDR3 length equals 15 residues. V lost 4 bases and J 1 base, leaving 14 bases between the germline ends. CDR1 is SGHKS and CDR2 is YYEKEE in the germline V gene (reference sequence). The CDR3, as DNA: TGTGCCAGCAGCCAAGAGGGAATTCAGAACACTGAAGCTTTCTTT. As protein: CASSQEGIQNTEAFF.

V usage is TRBV3-1 and J usage is TRBJ2-4; D perhaps matches TRBD1 (5 bases). The DNA matches TRBJ2-7 better at its end, which makes the J call doubtful. The CDR3 extends over 14 amino acids. Germline V gene sequence: CDR1 LGHDT, CDR2 YNNKEL (reference sequence). The chain's CDR3 is CASSQRSGLGEQYF. In DNA form, the CDR3 reads TGTGCCAGCAGCCAACGGTCAGGGTTGGGCGAGCAGTACTTC.

This chain uses TRBV7-6 with TRBJ2-3; no clear D gene. The germline V and J ends were trimmed by 5 bases and 3 bases, with 15 bases remaining between them. Germline-derived CDR1 and CDR2 are SGHVS and FNYEAQ. The CDR3 spans 15 residues. CDR3 in amino acids: CASSGRTPGTDTQYF. CDR3 DNA sequence: TGTGCCAGCAGCGGACGGACCCCCGGGACAGATACGCAGTATTTT.

This clonotype was counted ten times or more. The chain carries TRBV20-1 and TRBJ2-7; 9 nucleotides line up with TRBD1. In germline, CDR1 is DFQATT, CDR2 SNEGSKA (reference sequence). This CDR3 has 11 amino acids. CDR3 DNA sequence: TGCGGGGGACAGGGTCTCTACGAGCAGTACTTC. The encoded protein is CGGQGLYEQYF.

A few counts support this clonotype. The chain recombines TRBV4-2 with TRBJ1-5; 9 nucleotides match TRBD1. Trimming cost V 3 bases and J 1 base; bases outside gene matches: 4. Germline values: CDR1 LGHNA, CDR2 YNFKEQ. The CDR3 length is 16 residues. The CDR3 DNA follows: TGTGCCAGCAGCCAGACAGGGGGATCGAGCAATCAGCCCCAGCATTTT. Translation: CASSQTGGSSNQPQHF.

This chain links TRBV5-1 with TRBJ2-5; a possible D gene is TRBD1 (6 bases). Trimming shortened V by 4 bases and J by 0 bases, and 13 bases separated the two germline ends. CDR3 length: 15 residues. The germline V gene has CDR1 SGHRS and CDR2 YFSETQ. The CDR3 loop reads CASSRAGEYQETQYF. The CDR3 DNA is TGCGCCAGCAGCCGGGCAGGGGAGTACCAAGAGACCCAGTACTTC. The whole variable domain, remainder taken from reference TRBV5-1 and TRBJ2-5, is KAGVTQTPRYLIKTRGQQVTLSCSPISGHRSVSWYQQTPGQGLQFLFEYFSETQRNKGNFPGRFSGRQFSNSRSEMNVSTLELGDSALYLCASSRAGEYQETQYFGPGTRLLVL.

The V gene is TRBV7-8, the J gene TRBJ1-1; D uncertain. Germline CDR1 SGHVS, CDR2 FQNEAQ. Trimming took off 0 bases at V and 0 bases at J, with 8 bases between the two ends. The CDR3 totals 15 residues. The DNA of the CDR3 is TGTGCCAGCAGCTTAGCCGTAGGCCTGAACACTGAAGCTTTCTTT. Amino acids: CASSLAVGLNTEAFF.

This clonotype was seen a handful of times. The rearrangement joins TRBV7-8 to TRBJ2-5, with TRBD1 matching 7 bases. This CDR3 contains 16 residues. The J segment lost 1 base and the V segment lost 7 bases, leaving 12 bases of the junction unmatched. Germline CDR1 is SGHVS and CDR2 is FQNEAQ. The CDR3 DNA follows: TGTGCCAGCATCCCGAGACAGGGTACTGGCCAAGAGACCCAGTACTTC. It specifies CASIPRQGTGQETQYF.